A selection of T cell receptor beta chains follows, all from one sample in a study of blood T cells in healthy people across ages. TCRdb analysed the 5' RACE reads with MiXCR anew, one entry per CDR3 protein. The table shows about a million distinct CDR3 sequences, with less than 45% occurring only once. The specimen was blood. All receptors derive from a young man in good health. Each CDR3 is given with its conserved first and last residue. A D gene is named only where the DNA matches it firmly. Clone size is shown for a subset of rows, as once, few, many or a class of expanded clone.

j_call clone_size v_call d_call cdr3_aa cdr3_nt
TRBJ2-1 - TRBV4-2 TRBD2 CASSHGLAGGEQFF TGTGCCAGCAGCCACGGACTAGCGGGGGGGGAGCAGTTCTTC
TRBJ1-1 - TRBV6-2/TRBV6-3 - CASSFRTRNTEAFF TGTGCCAGCAGCTTTAGGACACGGAACACTGAAGCTTTCTTT
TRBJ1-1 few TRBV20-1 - CSARDSVFQNTEAFF TGCAGTGCTAGAGACAGTGTTTTTCAGAACACTGAAGCTTTCTTT
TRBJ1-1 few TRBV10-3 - CAISESNTEAFF TGTGCCATCAGTGAGTCAAACACTGAAGCTTTCTTT
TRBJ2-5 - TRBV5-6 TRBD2 CASSPNTGTSGDLQETQYF TGTGCCAGCAGCCCGAACACCGGGACTAGCGGTGATCTCCAAGAGACCCAGTACTTC
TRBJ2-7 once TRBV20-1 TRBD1 CSARGTGGLGEQYF TGCAGTGCTAGAGGAACAGGGGGCCTTGGGGAGCAGTACTTC
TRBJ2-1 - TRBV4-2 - CASSHQDNEQFF TGTGCCAGCAGCCACCAGGACAATGAGCAGTTCTTC
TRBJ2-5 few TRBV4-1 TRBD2 CASSTRLAGVEIKYF TGCGCCAGCAGCACCCGACTAGCGGGGGTGGAGATTAAGTACTTC
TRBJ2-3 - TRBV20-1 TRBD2 CSAITKRGPKTDTQYF TGCAGTGCTATAACTAAGCGGGGCCCCAAGACAGATACGCAGTATTTT
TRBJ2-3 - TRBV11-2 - CASSSEIGIPTDTQYF TGTGCCAGCAGCTCCGAAATCGGGATACCCACAGATACGCAGTATTTT
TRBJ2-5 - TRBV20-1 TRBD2 CSARAKRGQETQYF TGCAGTGCTAGAGCGAAGCGGGGGCAAGAGACCCAGTACTTC
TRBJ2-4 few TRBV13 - CASSLTQDLAKNIQYF TGTGCCAGCAGCCTAACCCAGGATCTAGCCAAAAACATTCAGTACTTC
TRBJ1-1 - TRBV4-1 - CASSPNWQGRVNTEAFF TGCGCCAGCAGCCCTAATTGGCAGGGGAGAGTGAACACTGAAGCTTTCTTT
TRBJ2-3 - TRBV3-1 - CASSQDSGRAIDTQYF TGTGCCAGCAGCCAAGATTCGGGCAGGGCGATAGATACGCAGTATTTT
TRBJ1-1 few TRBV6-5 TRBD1 CASRQGAWAEAFF TGTGCCAGCAGACAGGGGGCATGGGCTGAAGCTTTCTTT
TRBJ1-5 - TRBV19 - CASVQGRNQPQHF TGTGCCAGTGTCCAGGGGAGGAATCAGCCCCAGCATTTT
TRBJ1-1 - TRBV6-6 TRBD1 CASSYTGQPNTEAFF TGTGCCAGCAGTTACACGGGACAGCCGAACACTGAAGCTTTCTTT
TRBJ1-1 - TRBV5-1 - CASGRDQIGLNTEAFF TGCGCCAGCGGTCGGGATCAGATAGGGCTGAACACTGAAGCTTTCTTT
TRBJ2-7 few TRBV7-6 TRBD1 CASSPGTGPYNEQYF TGTGCCAGCAGCCCCGGGACAGGGCCCTACAATGAGCAGTACTTC
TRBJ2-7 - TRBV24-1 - CATSQGRNYNEQYF TGTGCCACCAGTCAGGGGCGAAACTACAATGAGCAGTACTTC
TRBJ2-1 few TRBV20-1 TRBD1 CSASRGTGNNEQFF TGCAGTGCTAGTAGGGGGACAGGGAACAATGAGCAGTTCTTC
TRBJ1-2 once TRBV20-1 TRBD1 CSASHYRGLWGYTF TGCAGTGCTAGCCACTACAGGGGACTGTGGGGGTACACCTTC